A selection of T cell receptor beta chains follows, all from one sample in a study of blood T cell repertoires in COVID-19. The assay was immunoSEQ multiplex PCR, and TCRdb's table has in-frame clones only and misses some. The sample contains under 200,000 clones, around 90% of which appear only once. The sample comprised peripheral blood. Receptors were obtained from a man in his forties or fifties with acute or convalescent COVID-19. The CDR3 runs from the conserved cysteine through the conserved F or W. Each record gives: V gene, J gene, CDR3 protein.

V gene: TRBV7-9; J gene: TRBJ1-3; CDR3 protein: CASSLDWTDLGNTIYF
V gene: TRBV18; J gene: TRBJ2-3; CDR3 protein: CASSSGLAGLDTQYF
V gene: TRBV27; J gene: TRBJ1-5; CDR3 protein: CASSLGPGQGGQPQHF
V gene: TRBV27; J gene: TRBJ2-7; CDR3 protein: CASSAPGLGHEQYF
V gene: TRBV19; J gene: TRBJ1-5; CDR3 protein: CASSRTAFNQPQHF
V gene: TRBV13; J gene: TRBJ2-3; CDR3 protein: CASSPTSVWRTDTQYF
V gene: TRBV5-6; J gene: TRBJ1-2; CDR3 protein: CASSLGQSYGYTF
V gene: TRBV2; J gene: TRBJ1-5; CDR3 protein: CASKGQGGAQHF
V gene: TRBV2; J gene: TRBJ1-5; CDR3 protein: CASTGTVNQPQHF
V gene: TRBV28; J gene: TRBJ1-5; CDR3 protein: CASSLADQPQHF
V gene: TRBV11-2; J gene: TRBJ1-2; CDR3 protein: CASSLVPGVDYGYTF
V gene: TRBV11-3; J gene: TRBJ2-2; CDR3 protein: CASSSPAGELFF
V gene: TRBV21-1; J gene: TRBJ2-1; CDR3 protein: CASKDRTRGNEQFF
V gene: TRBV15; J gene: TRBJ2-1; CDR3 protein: CATSRESGPYNEQFF
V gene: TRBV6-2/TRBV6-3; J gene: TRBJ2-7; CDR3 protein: CASSPSGGTNYEQYF
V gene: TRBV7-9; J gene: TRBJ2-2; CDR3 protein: CASSHGQGNTGELFF
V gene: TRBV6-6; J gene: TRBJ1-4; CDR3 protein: CASIDSEKLFF
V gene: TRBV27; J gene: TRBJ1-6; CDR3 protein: CASREDRLNSPLHF
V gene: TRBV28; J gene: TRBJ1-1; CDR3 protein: CASSGHAGADTEAFF
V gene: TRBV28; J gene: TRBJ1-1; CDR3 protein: CASSSQGANTEAFF
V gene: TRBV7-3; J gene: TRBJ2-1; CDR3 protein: CASSQNVGSGNPRTFF
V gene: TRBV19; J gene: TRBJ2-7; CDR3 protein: CASSVQDTWSYEQYF
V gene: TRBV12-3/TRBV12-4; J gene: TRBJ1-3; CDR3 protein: CASSLGDLYTIYF
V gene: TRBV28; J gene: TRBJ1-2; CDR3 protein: CASSPKGGRLGYTF
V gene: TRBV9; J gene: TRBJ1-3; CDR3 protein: CASSVDGSSSGNTIYF
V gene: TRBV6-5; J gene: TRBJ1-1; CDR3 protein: CASSPQGREAFF
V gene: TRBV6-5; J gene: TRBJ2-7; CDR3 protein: CASSYGQGAEYEQYF
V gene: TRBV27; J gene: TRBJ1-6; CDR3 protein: CASSTNNSPLHF
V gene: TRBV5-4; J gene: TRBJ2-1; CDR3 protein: CASFRLAGIDNEQFF
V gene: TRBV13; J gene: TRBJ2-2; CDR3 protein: CASSFQQNTGELFF
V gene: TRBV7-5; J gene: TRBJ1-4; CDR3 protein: CVRSLGGPGGEKLFF
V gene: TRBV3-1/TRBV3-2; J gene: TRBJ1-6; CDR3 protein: CASSREGAISYNSPLHF
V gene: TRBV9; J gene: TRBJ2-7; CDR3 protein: CASSVEAGSSYEQYF
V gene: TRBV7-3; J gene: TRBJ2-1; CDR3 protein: CASSLTGTSLREQFF
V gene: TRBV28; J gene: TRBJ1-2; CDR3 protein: CASSLQRQGGGYTF